This TCR beta chain was obtained from a study of OX40 agonist ivuxolimab in advanced cancers. The wider study: Partial responses were observed in three patients, of whom one had hepatocellular carcinoma and two had cutaneous melanoma.

Profiled with immunoSEQ multiplex PCR; TCRdb holds only in-frame clones, not every one. The repertoire holds 50,000 to 70,000 clones, with 84% as singletons. This clone has more than one count but fewer than ten. The sample here was CD4+ or CD8+ T cells sorted from blood, taken in a trial of the OX40 agonist ivuxolimab. The receptor comes from an adult with an advanced solid tumor such as melanoma, head and neck, liver or kidney cancer.

The CDR3 DNA sequence: TGTGCCACCAGCGAGGGAGATAGGGGCTACACCTTC. Translated: CATSEGDRGYTF. The chain recombines TRBV15 with TRBJ1-2; D unclear. The CDR3 spans 12 residues. V was cut by 5 bases and J by 8 bases, with 12 bases left in between. Germline CDR1 and CDR2: LNHNV and YYDKDF (reference sequence).